Here is one TCR beta chain with its context. Clones were read by immunoSEQ multiplex PCR, and TCRdb kept only the in-frame ones, dropping some. In the table there are 50,000 to 65,000 clones, about 92% of which are singletons. V was pared by 6 bases and J by 0 bases, with 5 bases of the junction left unmatched. From germline, CDR1 is SNHLY and CDR2 FYNNEI. The CDR3 runs to 14 residues. The entry originates in a study of technical replicates of blood from a handful of donors. The V gene is TRBV2, the J gene TRBJ2-7, with 7 bases matching TRBD1. Sequencing was performed on PBMCs. The sequence was obtained from a human donor in good health. Some clones in this sample may be carry-over from other donors' samples. The CDR3 nucleotides are TGTGCCAGCAGCCACCGGGACAGCTCCTACGAGCAGTACTTC. Residues: CASSHRDSSYEQYF.